This entry features one T cell receptor beta chain sequence. The target antigen is unknown. These data are taken from a study of T cell responses to AZD1222 COVID-19 vaccine. The V and J ends lost 1 base and 12 bases respectively, with 19 bases between them. CDR1 is MGHRA, CDR2 YSYEKL, per germline. CDR3 length: 15 amino acids. Profiled with immunoSEQ multiplex PCR; TCRdb holds only in-frame clones, not every one. The sample carries roughly 130,000 clones, approximately 86% recorded once. Study results and limitations: Repertoire samples came only from after the peak T cell response.

This receptor was taken from an adult in good health. Sequenced here: peripheral blood, sampled on day 0 of AZD1222 vaccination. The chain recombines TRBV4-1 with TRBJ2-1; no reliable D call. The DNA for the CDR3 is TGCGCCAGCAGCCAAGTTCGGGCCAGTAAGCCCGGGCAGTTCTTC. It is translated as CASSQVRASKPGQFF.